This passage covers 8 T cell receptor beta chains from one sample sequenced in a study of cytomegalovirus exposure and HLA in healthy donors. Primers: 60 Vbeta forward and 13 Jbeta reverse. Using immunoSEQ multiplex PCR, the repertoire was profiled, and TCRdb retains in-frame clones only, with some absent. The sample lists around 91,000 clones, more than 75% occurring once. The sample comprised PBMCs. Receptors were obtained from a man younger than 40 in good health and CMV-seropositive.

The chain employs TRBV5-6 and TRBJ2-1; D possibly corresponds to TRBD2 (6 bases). V lost 0 bases, J lost 6 bases, and 7 bases lay in between. The CDR3 has 13 amino acids. Per germline, CDR1 SGHDT and CDR2 YYEEEE. The CDR3 region is CASSLGLGNEQFF. The CDR3, as DNA: TGTGCCAGCAGCTTGGGACTAGGCAATGAGCAGTTCTTC.

The V and J genes are TRBV14 and TRBJ2-7; 8 bases align to TRBD1. The CDR3 totals 15 residues. Germline assignment: CDR1 SGHDN and CDR2 FVKESK. The V gene end was trimmed by 4 bases and the J gene end by 2 bases; junction bases not matched to a gene: 7. The CDR3, as DNA: TGTGCCAGCAGCCTCTACAGGGGGGATACCTACGAGCAGTACTTC. Protein: CASSLYRGDTYEQYF. The full variable domain, its missing parts supplied by reference TRBV14 and TRBJ2-7, is EAGVTQFPSHSVIEKGQTVTLRCDPISGHDNLYWYRRVMGKEIKFLLHFVKESKQDESGMPNNRFLAERTGGTYSTLKVQPAELEDSGVYFCASSLYRGDTYEQYFGPGTRLTVT.

V is TRBV14 and J is TRBJ2-7; D might be TRBD1 (6 bases). Looked up from germline, CDR1 is SGHDN and CDR2 is FVKESK. CDR3 length: 13 amino acids. Trimming cost V 1 base and J 10 bases, with 14 bases left between them. This CDR3 reads CASSQVVQGRQYF. The CDR3 DNA sequence: TGTGCCAGCAGCCAAGTCGTTCAGGGGAGACAGTACTTC.

This clone is large. This specimen includes other DNA sequences encoding the same CDR3. The chain carries TRBV27 and TRBJ2-1; 7 nucleotides line up with TRBD2. CDR3 length: 14 residues. J was trimmed by 4 bases and V by 5 bases; bases with no gene match: 5. In germline, CDR1 is MNHEY, CDR2 SMNVEV (reference sequence). CDR3 sequence: CASSTGLEYNEQFF. CDR3 nucleotide sequence: TGTGCCAGCAGTACTGGACTAGAATACAATGAGCAGTTCTTC.

V and J are TRBV28 and TRBJ2-7; the match to TRBD2 covers 8 bases. This CDR3 is built from 20 residues. CDR1 is MDHEN, CDR2 SYDVKM, per germline. Unmatched junction bases numbered 23, after V lost 1 base and J lost 6 bases. As DNA, the CDR3 is TGTGCCAGCAGTTTATCCTCTTTCAGAATTCCGAGCGGGAGTTTAAGCGAGCAGTACTTC. The encoded protein is CASSLSSFRIPSGSLSEQYF.

This sequence joins TRBV6-1 and TRBJ2-3; TRBD2 aligns across 11 bases. Trimming cost V 4 bases and J 0 bases; bases outside gene matches: 6. This CDR3 has 17 amino acids. Germline V gene lookup returns CDR1 MNHNS and CDR2 SASEGT. CDR3 in DNA: TGTGCCAGCAGTGCTCTATCTAGCGGGAGGAGCACAGATACGCAGTATTTT. Amino acids: CASSALSSGRSTDTQYF.

This chain connects TRBV19 to TRBJ2-4, with 7 nucleotides matching TRBD1. The germline V gene encodes CDR1 LNHDA and CDR2 SQIVND (reference sequence). This CDR3 is 16 amino acids long. The V and J ends lost 4 bases and 10 bases, in that order; junction bases with no gene match: 16. DNA for the CDR3: TGTGCCAGTAGTAGATCCCCCGGGACAGCCTGGAAAATTCAGTACTTC. It translates to CASSRSPGTAWKIQYF. Combining the CDR3 with reference TRBV19 and TRBJ2-4 gives the whole variable domain DGGITQSPKYLFRKEGQNVTLSCEQNLNHDAMYWYRQDPGQGLRLIYYSQIVNDFQKGDIAEGYSVSREKKESFPLTVTSAQKNPTAFYLCASSRSPGTAWKIQYFGAGTRLSVL.

The chain joins TRBV7-2 to TRBJ1-5; D is uncertain. Germline V lookup: CDR1 SGHTA, CDR2 FQGNSA. The CDR3 extends over 15 amino acids. V lost 1 base and J lost 1, with 8 bases in between. This CDR3 is CASSLVSGSNQPQHF. The DNA for the CDR3 is TGTGCCAGCAGCTTAGTTAGCGGAAGCAATCAGCCCCAGCATTTT. Together with reference TRBV7-2 and TRBJ1-5, the CDR3 gives the full variable domain: GAGVSQSPSNKVTEKGKDVELRCDPISGHTALYWYRQSLGQGLEFLIYFQGNSAPDKSGLPSDRFSAERTGGSVSTLTIQRTQQEDSAVYLCASSLVSGSNQPQHFGDGTRLSIL.